This T cell receptor (beta chain) was recorded in a study of blood T cells in healthy people across ages. Study-level information: Researchers report that template switching captured about one barcoded beta molecule per two T cells.

A sample-barcoded 5' primer and a J-beta primer mix were used in a second PCR of about 6 to 12 cycles. Using its own MiXCR run on the 5' RACE reads, TCRdb lists one record per CDR3 protein. The table lists some 1,000,000 distinct CDR3 sequences, around 25% of them singletons. Study outcomes and limitations: In these data, TCR beta diversity tracked strongly with naive T cell percentage.

Germline V gene lookup returns CDR1 MNHEY and CDR2 SVGAGI. This CDR3 is 14 amino acids long. Trimming pared 4 bases from V and 3 bases from J, leaving 12 bases between. Samples had at least 6.5 million PBMCs isolated from them. This clonotype was found a few times. Its specificity is not known. A further study also used this sample, focusing on T cells of mothers and their children. In that study: Unrelated mother-child pairs always had slightly, but never significantly, lower normalized overlap than related pairs.

Sequenced sample: blood. J is TRBJ2-5 and V is TRBV6-5, with D possibly being TRBD1 (6 bases). The origin of this receptor is a girl aged 2-10 years in good health. The CDR3 spells CASSSWTDKETQYF. DNA of the CDR3: TGTGCCAGCAGTTCCTGGACAGATAAAGAGACCCAGTACTTC.